What follows are 9 T cell receptor beta chains derived from one specimen sequenced in a study of cytomegalovirus exposure and HLA in healthy donors. 60 Vbeta and 13 Jbeta primers were used in PCR. Generated by immunoSEQ multiplex PCR, the TCRdb table keeps only in-frame clones and is missing some. The sample carries about 140,000 clones, 80% to 85% recorded once. Sequenced input: PBMCs. The receptors originated from a female donor in good health and CMV-seronegative.

V and J are TRBV2 and TRBJ2-2; 12 nucleotides line up with TRBD2. CDR1 SNHLY and CDR2 FYNNEI come from the germline V gene. The CDR3 consists of 18 residues. The ends lost 7 bases at V and 6 bases at J; junction bases unmatched: 15. The CDR3: CASTQRRLAGGPSGELFF. In DNA, the CDR3 is TGTGCCAGCACCCAACGGCGGCTAGCGGGAGGGCCATCCGGGGAGCTGTTTTTT.

The gene calls are TRBV5-6 and TRBJ2-3, with D perhaps TRBD2 (5 bases). With 1 base removed from V and 6 bases from J, the gap between germline ends came to 12 bases. Germline V lookup: CDR1 SGHDT, CDR2 YYEEEE. The CDR3 length is 14 residues. CDR3 DNA sequence: TGTGCCAGCAGCTTGAAGGGAGTTGGCGATACGCAGTATTTT. Its translation: CASSLKGVGDTQYF.

This clone was counted between two and nine times. The gene calls are TRBV10-2 and TRBJ2-1, with 7 bases identical to TRBD1. The CDR3 contains 14 residues. J gave up 9 bases and V 0 bases, and 5 bases lay outside the gene matches. Germline loops: CDR1 WSHSY, CDR2 SAAADI. This chain's CDR3 is CASSESKGASEQFF. The CDR3 region has the DNA TGCGCCAGCAGTGAGTCGAAGGGGGCCTCTGAGCAGTTCTTC.

This clone was seen only a few times. The gene calls are TRBV5-1 and TRBJ2-5; 13 positions match TRBD2. CDR1 and CDR2 (germline): SGHRS, YFSETQ. V was pared by 3 bases and J by 8 bases, with 10 bases of the junction left unmatched. The CDR3 loop spans 16 amino acids. CDR3 loop: CASSSKTGLAGFTQYF. CDR3 DNA: TGCGCCAGCAGCTCGAAGACGGGACTAGCGGGGTTCACCCAGTACTTC.

The genes are TRBV2 and TRBJ2-3; 7 bases agree with TRBD2. The CDR3 runs 13 residues. CDR1 SNHLY and CDR2 FYNNEI come from the germline V gene. V lost 10 bases and J lost 0; bases outside the gene matches: 4. The CDR3 nucleotides are TGTGCCAACCCGGGACTAAGCACAGATACGCAGTATTTT. This translates into CANPGLSTDTQYF.

A single count supports this clone. The V call is TRBV30, the J call TRBJ2-5, with 12 bases aligning to TRBD2. The DNA end is more similar to TRBJ2-7, so the J call may be wrong. Per germline, CDR1 GTSNPN and CDR2 SVGIG (reference sequence). The CDR3 loop spans 17 amino acids. In DNA form, the CDR3 reads TGTGCCTGGAGTGTAACCCGGACTAGCGGGGCTTCCTACGAGCAGTACTTC. This encodes CAWSVTRTSGASYEQYF.

The chain has TRBV28 and TRBJ1-2; D not certain. Germline lookup yields CDR1 MDHEN and CDR2 SYDVKM. Trimming stripped 11 bases from V and 5 bases from J, with 12 bases between. The CDR3 is made up of 11 amino acids. The CDR3 here is CAARVRYGYTF. The DNA for the CDR3 is TGTGCCGCACGGGTACGATATGGCTACACCTTC.

The rearrangement links TRBV7-9 to TRBJ2-4; the match to TRBD2 covers 11 bases. The length of the CDR3 is 16 residues. Germline-derived CDR1 and CDR2 are SEHNR and FQNEAQ (reference sequence). Germline trimming cut 1 base from V and 9 bases from J; bases unmatched to any gene: 8. The CDR3 sequence: CASSLEPTSGRAIQYF. The CDR3 region has the DNA TGTGCCAGCAGCTTAGAACCAACTAGCGGGAGAGCCATTCAGTACTTC. The whole variable domain, filled in from reference TRBV7-9 and TRBJ2-4, reads DTGVSQNPRHKITKRGQNVTFRCDPISEHNRLYWYRQTLGQGPEFLTYFQNEAQLEKSRLLSDRFSAERPKGSFSTLEIQRTEQGDSAMYLCASSLEPTSGRAIQYFGAGTRLSVL.

This rearrangement joins TRBV6-5 to TRBJ2-2; 10 bases match TRBD2. Trimming took 7 bases from V and 5 from J; bases not matched to a gene: 7. The germline V gene has CDR1 MNHEY and CDR2 SVGAGI. This CDR3 has 15 amino acids. The DNA of the CDR3 is TGTGCCAGCACCATACTAGCGGGAAGGACCGGGGAGCTGTTTTTT. This translates into CASTILAGRTGELFF.